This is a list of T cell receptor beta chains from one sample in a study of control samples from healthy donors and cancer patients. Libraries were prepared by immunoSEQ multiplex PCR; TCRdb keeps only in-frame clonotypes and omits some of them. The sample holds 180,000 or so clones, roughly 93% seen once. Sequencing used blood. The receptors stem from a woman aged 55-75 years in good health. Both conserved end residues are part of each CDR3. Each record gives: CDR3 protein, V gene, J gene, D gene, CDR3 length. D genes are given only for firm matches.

CDR3aa: CASSIRDRDYGYTF
v_gene: TRBV19
j_gene: TRBJ1-2
d_gene: TRBD1
len: 14

CDR3aa: CASSGTSGGYETQYF
v_gene: TRBV5-4
j_gene: TRBJ2-5
d_gene: TRBD2
len: 15

CDR3aa: CAGNLFRGAPDTQYF
v_gene: TRBV30
j_gene: TRBJ2-3
d_gene: -
len: 15

CDR3aa: CASSYSGGTGLEGYTF
v_gene: TRBV6-5
j_gene: TRBJ1-2
d_gene: -
len: 16

CDR3aa: CASSPRGGAAGNTEAFF
v_gene: TRBV13
j_gene: TRBJ1-1
d_gene: -
len: 17

CDR3aa: CASSIIQGFHEKLFF
v_gene: TRBV19
j_gene: TRBJ1-4
d_gene: -
len: 15

CDR3aa: CATSDSLAGSGTDTQYF
v_gene: TRBV24-1
j_gene: TRBJ2-3
d_gene: TRBD2
len: 17

CDR3aa: CASSPLSREEAFF
v_gene: TRBV5-5
j_gene: TRBJ1-1
d_gene: -
len: 13

CDR3aa: CASRDSSYNSPLHF
v_gene: TRBV2
j_gene: TRBJ1-6
d_gene: -
len: 14

CDR3aa: CASSRISGGPPYEQYF
v_gene: TRBV7-2
j_gene: TRBJ2-7
d_gene: TRBD2
len: 16

CDR3aa: CASRADQETQYF
v_gene: TRBV6-5
j_gene: TRBJ2-5
d_gene: -
len: 12

CDR3aa: CASSYDGLNTEAFF
v_gene: TRBV6-2/TRBV6-3
j_gene: TRBJ1-1
d_gene: -
len: 14

CDR3aa: CASSPQTGSYGYTF
v_gene: TRBV6-5
j_gene: TRBJ1-2
d_gene: -
len: 14

CDR3aa: CASSSGTSGGYYEQYF
v_gene: TRBV5-1
j_gene: TRBJ2-7
d_gene: TRBD2
len: 16

CDR3aa: CASSLGGAGYEQYF
v_gene: TRBV5-1
j_gene: TRBJ2-7
d_gene: -
len: 14

CDR3aa: CASSIGRRHYNEQFF
v_gene: TRBV19
j_gene: TRBJ2-1
d_gene: -
len: 15

CDR3aa: CASSLWSGGSQPQHF
v_gene: TRBV7-2
j_gene: TRBJ1-5
d_gene: TRBD1
len: 15

CDR3aa: CASSPGSGADSPLHF
v_gene: TRBV3-1/TRBV3-2
j_gene: TRBJ1-6
d_gene: -
len: 15

CDR3aa: CASSFRGQGIHEQYF
v_gene: TRBV5-6
j_gene: TRBJ2-7
d_gene: TRBD1
len: 15

CDR3aa: CASSTLAGGLDEQFF
v_gene: TRBV6-5
j_gene: TRBJ2-1
d_gene: TRBD2
len: 15

CDR3aa: CASSLGPETFYGYTF
v_gene: TRBV5-1
j_gene: TRBJ1-2
d_gene: -
len: 15

CDR3aa: CASSPNAGGTEAFF
v_gene: TRBV18
j_gene: TRBJ1-1
d_gene: -
len: 14

CDR3aa: CASSPHRGTGGTSPLHF
v_gene: TRBV11-2
j_gene: TRBJ1-6
d_gene: TRBD1
len: 17

CDR3aa: CASGQGAFEGKGQPQHF
v_gene: TRBV19
j_gene: TRBJ1-5
d_gene: TRBD1
len: 17

CDR3aa: CASSERGQDNEKLFF
v_gene: TRBV2
j_gene: TRBJ1-4
d_gene: TRBD1
len: 15

CDR3aa: CASSLKAGLSTDTQYF
v_gene: TRBV7-3
j_gene: TRBJ2-3
d_gene: -
len: 16

CDR3aa: CASSGEQGSQPQHF
v_gene: TRBV9
j_gene: TRBJ1-5
d_gene: TRBD1
len: 14

CDR3aa: CASSQDRGGNEKLFF
v_gene: TRBV4-2
j_gene: TRBJ1-4
d_gene: -
len: 15

CDR3aa: CASMESEGGYTF
v_gene: TRBV2
j_gene: TRBJ1-2
d_gene: -
len: 12

CDR3aa: CASSSFDRANYGYTF
v_gene: TRBV6-2/TRBV6-3
j_gene: TRBJ1-2
d_gene: TRBD1
len: 15

CDR3aa: CASSRDGVYSNQPQHF
v_gene: TRBV19
j_gene: TRBJ1-5
d_gene: -
len: 16

CDR3aa: CASREQGDTEAFF
v_gene: TRBV25-1
j_gene: TRBJ1-1
d_gene: TRBD1
len: 13

CDR3aa: CASSTTGTGLGYTF
v_gene: TRBV9
j_gene: TRBJ1-2
d_gene: TRBD1
len: 14

CDR3aa: CASSTDRGLSGVYGYTF
v_gene: TRBV6-2/TRBV6-3
j_gene: TRBJ1-2
d_gene: TRBD1
len: 17

CDR3aa: CASTFGGGTGSGYTF
v_gene: TRBV6-5
j_gene: TRBJ1-2
d_gene: TRBD1
len: 15

CDR3aa: CSVALTRFSPHGYTF
v_gene: TRBV29-1
j_gene: TRBJ1-2
d_gene: -
len: 15

CDR3aa: CASGLDSVNEQFF
v_gene: TRBV2
j_gene: TRBJ2-1
d_gene: TRBD2
len: 13

CDR3aa: CASRGLAPSYNSPLHF
v_gene: TRBV19
j_gene: TRBJ1-6
d_gene: -
len: 16

CDR3aa: CASSYGGLRNQPQHF
v_gene: TRBV6-2/TRBV6-3
j_gene: TRBJ1-5
d_gene: -
len: 15

CDR3aa: CASSQDVASSYNSPLHF
v_gene: TRBV4-3
j_gene: TRBJ1-6
d_gene: -
len: 17

CDR3aa: CASSPVSPPYEQYF
v_gene: TRBV7-9
j_gene: TRBJ2-7
d_gene: -
len: 14

CDR3aa: CASTPRFPLYNEQFF
v_gene: TRBV21-1
j_gene: TRBJ2-1
d_gene: -
len: 15

CDR3aa: CASSDDRLLAKNIQYF
v_gene: TRBV10-1
j_gene: TRBJ2-4
d_gene: -
len: 16

CDR3aa: CASSSRGPGGYTF
v_gene: TRBV6-2/TRBV6-3
j_gene: TRBJ1-2
d_gene: -
len: 13